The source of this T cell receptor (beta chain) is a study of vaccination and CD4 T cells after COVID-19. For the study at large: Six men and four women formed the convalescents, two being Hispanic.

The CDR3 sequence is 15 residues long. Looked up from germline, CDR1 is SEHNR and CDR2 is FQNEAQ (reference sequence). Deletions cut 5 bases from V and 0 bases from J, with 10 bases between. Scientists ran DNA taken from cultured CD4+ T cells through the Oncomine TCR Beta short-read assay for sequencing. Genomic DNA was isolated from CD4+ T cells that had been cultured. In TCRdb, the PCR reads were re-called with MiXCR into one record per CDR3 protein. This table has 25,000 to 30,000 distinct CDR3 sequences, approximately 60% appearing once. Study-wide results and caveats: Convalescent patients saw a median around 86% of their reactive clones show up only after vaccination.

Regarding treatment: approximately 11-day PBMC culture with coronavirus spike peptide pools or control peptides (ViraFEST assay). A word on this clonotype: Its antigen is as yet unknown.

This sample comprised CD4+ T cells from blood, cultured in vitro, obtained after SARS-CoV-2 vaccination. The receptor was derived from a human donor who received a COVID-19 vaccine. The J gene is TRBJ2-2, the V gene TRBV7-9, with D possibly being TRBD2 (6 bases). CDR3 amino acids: CASSLGLPNTGELFF. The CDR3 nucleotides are TGTGCCAGCAGCCTGGGACTCCCGAACACCGGGGAGCTGTTTTTT.